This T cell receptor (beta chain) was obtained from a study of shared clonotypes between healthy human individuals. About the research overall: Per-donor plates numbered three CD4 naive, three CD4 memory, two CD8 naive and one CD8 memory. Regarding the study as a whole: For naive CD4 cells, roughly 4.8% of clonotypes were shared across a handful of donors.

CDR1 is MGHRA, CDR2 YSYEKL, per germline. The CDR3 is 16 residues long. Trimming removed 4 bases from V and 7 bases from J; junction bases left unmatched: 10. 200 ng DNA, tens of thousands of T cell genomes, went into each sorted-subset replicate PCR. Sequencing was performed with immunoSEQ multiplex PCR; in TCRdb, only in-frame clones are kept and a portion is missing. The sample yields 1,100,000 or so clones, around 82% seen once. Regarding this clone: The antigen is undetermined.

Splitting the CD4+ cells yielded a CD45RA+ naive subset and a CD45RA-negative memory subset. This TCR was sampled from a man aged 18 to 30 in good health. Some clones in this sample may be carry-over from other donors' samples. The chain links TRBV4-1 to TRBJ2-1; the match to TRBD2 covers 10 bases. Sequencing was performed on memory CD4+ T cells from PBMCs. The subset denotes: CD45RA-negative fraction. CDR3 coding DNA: TGCGCCAGCAGCCCGGCCCTAGCGGGAGTCTATAATGAGCAGTTCTTC. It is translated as CASSPALAGVYNEQFF.